The source of this TCR beta chain is a study of vaccination effects on CD4 cells after COVID-19. The germline V gene has CDR1 SGHDT and CDR2 YYEEEE. This CDR3 comprises 14 residues. Trimming took 6 bases from V and 0 from J, leaving 12 bases between them. Concerning this clone: The antigen is unknown.

Using immunoSEQ multiplex PCR, the repertoire was profiled, and TCRdb retains in-frame clones only, with some absent. The sample contains nearly 30,000 clones, roughly 68% of which appear only once. Using viral peptide pools, the ViraFEST assay grew out antigen-specific CD4+ T cells prior to sequencing. Cells that had been cultured for nine to eleven days were the source of isolated CD4+ T cells. Two doses of either BNT162b2 or mRNA-1273 were given to each participant. The chain employs TRBV5-6 and TRBJ1-1; no firm D call. Material: CD4+ T cells from PBMCs cultured with HCoV-OC43 spike peptides, obtained after COVID-19 vaccination. The subset is: HCoV-OC43 spike overlapping peptide pool stimulation. This receptor was identified in a human donor who received a COVID-19 vaccine. The CDR3 loop is CASTPLGMNTEAFF. The CDR3 coding sequence is TGTGCCAGCACCCCACTTGGTATGAACACTGAAGCTTTCTTT.